Listed here are 23 T cell receptor beta chains from one sample, sequenced in a study of T cell clonality in common variable immunodeficiency. TCRdb's table, derived via immunoSEQ multiplex PCR, lists solely in-frame clones and lacks some. The sample is made up of some 39,000 clones, none counted only once. Sequencing was done on a sample of peripheral blood mononuclear cells. These receptors were obtained from a person between 18 and 75 years old in good health.

This clone appeared many times. Read coverage stops 3 residues before the CDR3 terminus; the germline J gene supplies the remainder. V gene TRBV20-1 combines with J gene TRBJ2-1, with TRBD2 identical over 9 bases. Germline assignment: CDR1 DFQATT and CDR2 SNEGSKA (reference sequence). The CDR3 is 17 amino acids. Germline trimming cut 6 bases from V and 1 base from J; bases unmatched to any gene: 13. This CDR3 reads CSASGLTSGKSYNEQFF. The sequenced part of the CDR3 DNA is TGCAGTGCGTCAGGGTTGACTAGCGGAAAATCCTACAATGAG.

This clone has ten or more counts. The read halts 3 residues ahead of the CDR3 end, with the missing end drawn from the germline J gene. The chain links TRBV20-1 to TRBJ1-2; 9 bases align to TRBD1. CDR3 length equals 14 residues. V was pared by 5 bases and J by 0 bases, with 4 bases of the junction left unmatched. CDR1 is DFQATT, CDR2 SNEGSKA, per germline (reference sequence). The CDR3 reads CSAVQGAANYGYTF. Incomplete CDR3 DNA: TGCAGTGCTGTACAGGGGGCAGCTAACTATGGC.

A remark on this clone: Read sequence stops 3 residues before the CDR3 end, and the germline J gene provides the missing end. The chain employs TRBV2 and TRBJ1-1, with D possibly being TRBD1 (6 bases). Trimming stripped 6 bases from V and 3 bases from J, with 11 bases between. This CDR3 region has 13 residues. Germline-derived CDR1 and CDR2 are SNHLY and FYNNEI. The part of the CDR3 DNA that was read is TGTGCCAGCAGGCGGGACACAGACACTGAA. It codes for CASRRDTDTE. The whole CDR3 region reads CASRRDTDTEAFF.

This clone was seen ten or more times. From the germline J gene comes the end of the CDR3, since the read stops 3 residues before it. The chain recombines TRBV5-1 with TRBJ1-3; D is uncertain. Per the germline V gene, CDR1 is SGHRS and CDR2 is YFSETQ. This CDR3 contains 13 residues. Trimming shortened V by 5 bases and J by 1 base, and 7 bases separated the two germline ends. CDR3 sequence reads: CASSFISGNTIYF. CDR3 DNA, as far as it was read: TGCGCCAGCAGTTTTATATCTGGAAACACC.

Many counts were recorded for this clone. Read sequence stops 3 residues before the CDR3 end, and the germline J gene provides the missing end. V usage is TRBV7-2 and J usage is TRBJ1-2; a weak D match, TRBD1 (6 bases). Germline lookup yields CDR1 SGHTA and CDR2 FQGNSA. V was shortened by 5 bases and J by 2 bases, with 9 bases between the two germline ends. CDR3 length: 13 residues. The CDR3 region is CASSPGQNYGYTF. CDR3 DNA, as far as it was read: TGTGCCAGCAGCCCCGGACAGAACTATGGC.

Ten or more counts support this clone. The sequenced fragment ends 3 residues before the CDR3 boundary, so the rest is inferred from the germline J gene. The chain carries TRBV20-1 and TRBJ2-3; a weak D match, TRBD2 (6 bases). Between the trimmed V and J ends, which lost 5 bases and 0 bases, there was a span of 9 bases. There are 13 residues in the CDR3. Germline loops: CDR1 DFQATT, CDR2 SNEGSKA (reference sequence). CDR3 DNA, as far as it was read: TGCAGTGCTCGAAGCGGGAGCACAGATACG. Its protein product is CSARSGSTDT. The full CDR3 reads CSARSGSTDTQYF.

The covered CDR3 bases are TGTGCCAGTACCCATACAGGGGGCTTCACTGAA. The encoded protein is CASTHTGGFTE. The CDR3 in its entirety is CASTHTGGFTEAFF. This chain links TRBV19 with TRBJ1-1; 9 positions agree with TRBD1. Read sequence stops 3 residues before the CDR3 end, and the germline J gene provides the missing end. Germline V lookup: CDR1 LNHDA, CDR2 SQIVND (reference sequence). The junction had 7 bases not matched to a gene; V was cut back by 7 bases and J by 4 bases. The CDR3 loop spans 14 amino acids.

There are many counts of this clone. The CDR3 end lies 3 residues beyond the end of the read and is filled in from the germline J gene. The chain joins TRBV5-1 to TRBJ2-7; 16 positions match TRBD2. Germline loops: CDR1 SGHRS, CDR2 YFSETQ. The trim removed 2 bases at V and 1 base at J, leaving 6 bases unmatched. CDR3 length: 18 amino acids. The CDR3 DNA, read in part, is TGCGCCAGCAGCTTCGGGACTAGCGGGAGGGCCGGGTCCTACGAG. Protein product: CASSFGTSGRAGSYE. Given in full, the CDR3 is CASSFGTSGRAGSYEQYF.

This clone has at least ten counts. The CDR3 goes on 3 residues after the read ends, and that part is filled in from the germline J gene. The V and J genes are TRBV20-1 and TRBJ1-1, with TRBD1 identical over 7 bases. From germline, CDR1 is DFQATT and CDR2 SNEGSKA (reference sequence). CDR3 length equals 14 residues. Partial CDR3 DNA: TGCAGTGCTAGCCTGCGAACAGGGGTTTATGGA. This gives the protein CSASLRTGVYG. The CDR3, in full, reads CSASLRTGVYGAFF.

Turning to this clone: The read ends 3 residues early relative to the CDR3; the germline J gene fills the gap. The chain couples TRBV20-1 to TRBJ1-6; the D gene is possibly TRBD1 (6 bases). This CDR3 is built from 15 residues. CDR1 and CDR2 (germline): DFQATT, SNEGSKA (reference sequence). Trimming removed 5 bases at V and 9 bases at J, with 20 bases between. The CDR3 reads CSAWGGLRGISPLHF. Incomplete CDR3 DNA: TGCAGTGCTTGGGGGGGCCTGAGGGGAATTTCACCC.

At least ten counts were recorded for this clone. The read ends 3 residues shy of where the CDR3 ends; the end is completed using the germline J gene. The genes are TRBV10-3 and TRBJ2-1; D is unresolved. Looked up from germline, CDR1 is ENHRY and CDR2 is SYGVKD. The V gene lost 3 bases and the J gene lost 2 bases, with 2 bases spanning the gap. The CDR3 is made up of 12 amino acids. CDR3 DNA (partial): TGTGCCATCAGTGACACCTACAATGAG. Protein: CAISDTYNE. The complete CDR3 reads CAISDTYNEQFF.

This clone has at least ten counts. The CDR3 end falls 3 residues outside the read, so it is completed with the germline J gene. The chain recombines TRBV20-1 with TRBJ2-5; maybe TRBD1 (6 bases). V was cut by 1 base and J by 2 bases, with 8 bases left in between. CDR3 length equals 13 residues. Germline CDR1 is DFQATT and CDR2 is SNEGSKA (reference sequence). The CDR3 DNA, read in part, is TGCAGTGCTAGAGCGGACAGACAAGAGACC. Encoded protein: CSARADRQET. The complete CDR3 reads CSARADRQETQYF.

The sample holds many counts of this clone. Read data end 3 residues before the CDR3 end; the end is taken from the germline J gene. The chain employs TRBV7-9 and TRBJ2-1; 9 bases map to TRBD2. With 4 bases clipped from V and 6 bases from J, the junction kept 7 bases outside the gene matches. CDR1 is SEHNR and CDR2 is FQNEAQ in the germline V gene (reference sequence). The CDR3 extends over 15 amino acids. The CDR3 spells CASSYVAGASNEQFF. CDR3 DNA, as far as it was read: TGTGCCAGCAGCTACGTAGCGGGAGCTAGCAATGAG.

Ten or more counts support this clone. The CDR3 is cut off 3 residues early in the read; its end comes from the germline J gene. V and J are TRBV20-1 and TRBJ2-5; the D is unclear. The V end lost 6 bases, the J end lost 0 bases, and 11 bases lay between the germline ends. Germline assignment: CDR1 DFQATT and CDR2 SNEGSKA (reference sequence). The CDR3 runs to 13 residues. CDR3 protein: CSADTVHQETQYF. Partial CDR3 DNA: TGCAGTGCCGACACAGTCCACCAAGAGACC.

This clone showed up many times. Coverage ceases 3 residues before the CDR3 finishes, and the germline J gene fills in the end. The rearrangement uses TRBV20-1 and TRBJ1-5, with D maybe TRBD1 (6 bases). This CDR3 comprises 14 residues. Germline V gene sequence: CDR1 DFQATT, CDR2 SNEGSKA (reference sequence). Trimming left V 4 bases short and J 2 bases short, with 12 bases between. The CDR3 is CSATNPGGNQPQHF. Incomplete CDR3 DNA: TGCAGTGCTACCAACCCAGGGGGCAATCAGCCC.

This clone was seen at least ten times. Coverage ceases 3 residues before the CDR3 finishes, and the germline J gene fills in the end. Distinct nucleotide sequences in the sample also encode this CDR3. The chain uses TRBV20-1 and TRBJ2-3; D not certain. Germline values: CDR1 DFQATT, CDR2 SNEGSKA (reference sequence). V lost 0 bases and J 0 bases, leaving 4 bases between the germline ends. The CDR3 is 13 amino acids. The DNA read from the CDR3 is TGCAGTGCTAGAGATCCTAGCACAGATACG. Encoded protein: CSARDPSTDT. From start to end, the CDR3 is CSARDPSTDTQYF.

In this sample, this clone turned up many times. The CDR3 goes on 3 residues after the read ends, and that part is filled in from the germline J gene. The chain employs TRBV2 and TRBJ1-1; 7 bases line up with TRBD1. The CDR3 length is 14 residues. The germline V gene encodes CDR1 SNHLY and CDR2 FYNNEI. The ends lost 4 bases at V and 1 base at J; junction bases unmatched: 3. The CDR3: CASSARDRNTEAFF. CDR3 DNA, as far as it was read: TGTGCCAGCAGTGCCCGGGACAGGAACACTGAA.

In regard to this clone: Coverage ceases 3 residues before the CDR3 finishes, and the germline J gene fills in the end. The chain couples TRBV19 to TRBJ1-5; maybe TRBD1 (5 bases). Germline V CDR1 and CDR2: LNHDA, SQIVND (reference sequence). This CDR3 comprises 16 residues. The CDR3 spells CASSIPGLGRGDPQHF. The CDR3 bases that were read are TGTGCCAGTAGTATCCCAGGGCTGGGGCGGGGGGATCCC.

This clone was seen more than once but under ten times. The CDR3 extends 3 residues past the end of the read, so its final part is completed from the germline J gene. The V gene is TRBV20-1, the J gene TRBJ2-7; D is perhaps TRBD2 (5 bases). V was pared by 4 bases and J by 3 bases, with 10 bases between. CDR3 length: 12 amino acids. Germline CDR1 reads DFQATT; CDR2 reads SNEGSKA (reference sequence). CDR3 DNA (partial): TGCAGTGCTAAGGCGGGCAACTACGAG. Protein: CSAKAGNYE. The full CDR3 is CSAKAGNYEQYF.

In its sample, this clone was seen many times. The CDR3 loop reads CASSELRPSGRSRGETQYF. Incomplete CDR3 DNA: TGTGCCAGCAGTGAACTGAGGCCTAGCGGGAGGTCTCGGGGAGAGACC. The chain joins TRBV2 to TRBJ2-5; TRBD2 matches at 11 bases. The read gets to within 3 residues of the CDR3 end, and the germline J gene fills in the rest. Unmatched junction bases numbered 15, after V lost 2 bases and J lost 4 bases. From germline, CDR1 is SNHLY and CDR2 FYNNEI. The CDR3 consists of 19 residues.

This clone was picked up many times. The CDR3 end is not reached by the read, which stops 3 residues before it; the germline J gene fills it in. J is TRBJ1-6 and V is TRBV5-4, with D possibly matching TRBD1 (6 bases). Germline values: CDR1 SGHNT, CDR2 YYREEE (reference sequence). The CDR3 loop spans 14 amino acids. V shed 1 base and J shed 7 bases, with 9 bases lying between them. CDR3 in amino acids: CASSLKGENSPLHF. The part of the CDR3 DNA that was read is TGTGCCAGCAGCTTGAAGGGGGAGAATTCACCC. The full variable domain, rest sourced from reference TRBV5-4 and TRBJ1-6, is ETGVTQSPTHLIKTRGQQVTLRCSSQSGHNTVSWYQQALGQGPQFIFQYYREEENGRGNFPPRFSGLQFPNYSSELNVNALELDDSALYLCASSLKGENSPLHFGNGTRLTVT.

This clone was counted many times. CDR3 DNA, as far as it was read: TGCGCCAGCAGCTTGGAGGCCAGGAACTACGAG. It translates to CASSLEARNYE. The full CDR3 reads CASSLEARNYEQYF. The chain joins TRBV5-1 to TRBJ2-7; D is ambiguous. Read data end 3 residues before the CDR3 end; the end is taken from the germline J gene. CDR1 is SGHRS and CDR2 is YFSETQ in the germline V gene. Trimming removed 0 bases at V and 3 bases at J, with 10 bases between. The CDR3 covers 14 residues.

As concerns this clone: The read ends 3 residues early relative to the CDR3; the germline J gene fills the gap. V usage is TRBV19 and J usage is TRBJ2-4; the D gene is possibly TRBD1 (5 bases). CDR3 length: 13 residues. Germline V CDR1 and CDR2: LNHDA, SQIVND (reference sequence). Incomplete CDR3 DNA: TGTGCCAGTAGTACACAGGTGAACTATGGT. It is translated as CASSTQVNYG. The full-length CDR3 reads as CASSTQVNYGQYF.